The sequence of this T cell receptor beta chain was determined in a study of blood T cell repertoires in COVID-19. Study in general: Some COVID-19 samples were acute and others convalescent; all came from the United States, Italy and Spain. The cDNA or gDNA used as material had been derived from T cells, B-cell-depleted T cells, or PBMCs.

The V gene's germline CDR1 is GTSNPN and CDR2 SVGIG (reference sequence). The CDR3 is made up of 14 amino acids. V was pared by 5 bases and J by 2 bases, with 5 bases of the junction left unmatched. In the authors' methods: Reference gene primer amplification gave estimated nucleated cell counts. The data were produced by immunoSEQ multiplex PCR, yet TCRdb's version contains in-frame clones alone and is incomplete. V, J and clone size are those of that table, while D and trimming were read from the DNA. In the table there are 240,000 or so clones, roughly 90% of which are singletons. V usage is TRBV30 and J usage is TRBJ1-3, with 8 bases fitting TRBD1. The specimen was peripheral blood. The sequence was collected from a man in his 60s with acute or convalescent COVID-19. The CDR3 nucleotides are TGTGCCTGGTCAACAGGGGGACCTGGAAACACCATATATTTT. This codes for CAWSTGGPGNTIYF.